This T cell receptor (beta chain) was sequenced in a study of CD8 T cells in Susac syndrome. Study-wide results and limits: In total CD8+ repertoires, 15 to 20 Susac-specific public clones were found, and CD8+ TEMRA repertoires had about 5.

Trimming stripped 2 bases from V and 7 bases from J, with 10 bases between. Germline lookup yields CDR1 SGDLS and CDR2 YYNGEE. The CDR3 is 14 amino acids. As for this clonotype: Its cognate antigen is unknown.

It was with random hexamers that about 0.45 to 1 ug RNA was reverse transcribed. TCRdb called the immunoSEQ multiplex PCR reads again in MiXCR, with one record for every CDR3 protein. The data hold fewer than 140,000 distinct CDR3 sequences, with roughly 94% observed a single time. Sample: CD8+ T cells from PBMCs. J is TRBJ2-6 and V is TRBV9; D is unresolved. This TCR derives from a human donor with Susac syndrome. The CDR3 here is CASSVPEIANVLTF. CDR3 nucleotide sequence: TGTGCCAGCAGCGTCCCCGAAATAGCCAACGTCCTGACTTTC.